This T cell receptor (beta chain) was observed in a study of OX40 agonist ivuxolimab in advanced cancers. Study summary: Prior therapy, whether anti-PD-1, anti-PD-L1 or anti-CTLA-4, was allowed, and less than 45% had some.

Assay used: immunoSEQ multiplex PCR; TCRdb lists only in-frame clones, some missing. The table shows about 21,000 clones, with more than 65% occurring only once. This clone was found a few times. Its specificity is unknown. Study outcomes and limitations: The study found among the lowest clonal expansion in partial responders at 0.1-3.0 mg/kg. Relative to CD4+ cells, CD8+ T cells on average had more expanded clones. Certain nonresponders additionally had low normalized T-cell clonal expansion.

The source of this sequence is an adult with an advanced solid tumor such as melanoma, head and neck, liver or kidney cancer. This sample comprised CD4+ or CD8+ T cells sorted from blood, obtained in a trial of the OX40 agonist ivuxolimab.

The CDR3 DNA reads as TGTGCCAGCTTCGCGGCAGCAGGGAGGTCGGGAAACACCATATATTTT. Encoded protein: CASFAAAGRSGNTIYF. This chain joins TRBV18 and TRBJ1-3; possibly TRBD1 for D (5 bases). The ends were cut back, 7 bases at V and 4 bases at J, with 20 bases in the middle. In germline, CDR1 is KGHSH, CDR2 LQKENI. The CDR3 spans 16 residues.